This TCR beta chain was identified in a study of shared clonotypes between healthy human individuals. Clones were sequenced by immunoSEQ multiplex PCR, and TCRdb holds only the in-frame ones, with some missing. This sample has 950,000 to 1,300,000 clones, with roughly 75% found just once. V dropped 6 bases and J dropped 11; count of bases not matched to a gene: 10. The CDR3 runs 12 residues. Germline V lookup: CDR1 SQVTM, CDR2 ANQGSEA. Every donor, a Caucasian adult, lived in Nashville, Tennessee. A split of CD4+ cells into CD45RA+ naive and CD45RA-negative memory subsets was performed. Material for sequencing was memory CD4+ T cells sorted from blood. The sample's subset: CD45RA-negative fraction. This chain uses TRBV29-1 with TRBJ1-5, with 7 bases that match TRBD1. This clonotype originated in a man in his late teens or twenties in good health. The CDR3 nucleotides are TGCAGCGTCCTCCAGGGGGAAGGGGCCCAGCATTTT. Its translation is CSVLQGEGAQHF. The variable domain in full, with the rest retrieved from reference TRBV29-1 and TRBJ1-5, is SAVISQKPSRDICQRGTSLTIQCQVDSQVTMMFWYRQQPGQSLTLIATANQGSEATYESGFVIDKFPISRPNLTFSTLTVSNMSPEDSSIYLCSVLQGEGAQHFGDGTRLSIL.